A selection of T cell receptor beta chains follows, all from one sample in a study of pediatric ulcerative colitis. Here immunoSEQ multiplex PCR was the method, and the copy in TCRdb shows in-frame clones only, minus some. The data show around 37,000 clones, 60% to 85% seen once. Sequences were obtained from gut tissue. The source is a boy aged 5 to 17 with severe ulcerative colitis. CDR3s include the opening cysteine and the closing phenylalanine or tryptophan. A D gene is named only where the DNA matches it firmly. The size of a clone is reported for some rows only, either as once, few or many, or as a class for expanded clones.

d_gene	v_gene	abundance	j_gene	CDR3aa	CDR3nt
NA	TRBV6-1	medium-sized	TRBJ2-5	CASSEVGQKETQYF	TGTGCCAGCAGTGAAGTGGGGCAGAAAGAGACCCAGTACTTC
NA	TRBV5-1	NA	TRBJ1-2	CASSPGSTNYGYTF	TGCGCCAGCAGCCCGGGGAGCACTAACTATGGCTACACCTTC
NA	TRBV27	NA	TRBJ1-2	CASSLSVAGDGYTF	TGTGCCAGCAGTTTATCGGTGGCAGGGGATGGCTACACCTTC
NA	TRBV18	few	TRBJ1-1	CASSPSGSGNTEAFF	TGTGCCAGCTCACCCTCGGGGTCCGGAAACACTGAAGCTTTCTTT
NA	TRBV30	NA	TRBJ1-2	CAWRDIRRTVLGIGYTF	TGTGCCTGGAGGGACATTAGACGGACAGTTTTAGGGATCGGCTACACCTTC
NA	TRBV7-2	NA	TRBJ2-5	CASSRSLGAQETQYF	TGTGCCAGCAGCAGATCTCTAGGGGCCCAAGAGACCCAGTACTTC
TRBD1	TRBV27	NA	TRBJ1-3	CASSSAGGSKTIYF	TGTGCCAGCAGCTCCGCAGGGGGCTCTAAGACCATATATTTT
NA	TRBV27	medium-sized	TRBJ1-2	CASSVQGFGYGYTF	TGTGCCAGCAGCGTTCAGGGGTTTGGCTATGGCTACACCTTC
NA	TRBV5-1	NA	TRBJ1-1	CASRAGYGVARGAEAFF	TGCGCCAGCAGGGCAGGGTACGGGGTTGCTAGGGGCGCTGAAGCTTTCTTT
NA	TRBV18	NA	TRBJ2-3	CASSQGTDTQYF	TGTGCCAGCTCACAAGGGACAGATACGCAGTATTTT
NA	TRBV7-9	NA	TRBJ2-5	CASSSTWVAETQYF	TGTGCCAGCAGCTCGACATGGGTGGCAGAGACCCAGTACTTC
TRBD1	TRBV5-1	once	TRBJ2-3	CASSSGQGTDTQYF	TGCGCCAGCAGCTCAGGACAGGGCACAGATACGCAGTATTTT
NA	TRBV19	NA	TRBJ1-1	CASSIEGRGVYNTEAFF	TGTGCCAGTAGTATAGAGGGCAGAGGAGTTTACAACACTGAAGCTTTCTTT
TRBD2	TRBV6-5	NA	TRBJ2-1	CASSGLVGNNEQFF	TGTGCCAGCAGCGGACTAGTGGGGAACAATGAGCAGTTCTTC
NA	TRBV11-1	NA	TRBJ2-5	CASSLAGTVQETQYF	TGTGCCAGCAGCTTAGCCGGGACTGTCCAAGAGACCCAGTACTTC
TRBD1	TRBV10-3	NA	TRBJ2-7	CAISESDRSYVSYEQYF	TGTGCCATCAGTGAGTCGGACAGGTCCTACGTCTCCTACGAGCAGTACTTC
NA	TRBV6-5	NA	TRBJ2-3	CASSYGGRRGDTQYF	TGTGCCAGCAGTTACGGGGGGCGGCGGGGAGATACGCAGTATTTT
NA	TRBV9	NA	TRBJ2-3	CASSVGTGTGNTDTQYF	TGTGCCAGCAGCGTAGGAACGGGAACAGGAAACACAGATACGCAGTATTTT
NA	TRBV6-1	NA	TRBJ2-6	CASSEANVLTF	TGTGCCAGCAGTGAGGCCAACGTCCTGACTTTC
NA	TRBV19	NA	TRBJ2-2	CASSMGPVNTGELFF	TGTGCCAGTAGTATGGGTCCAGTGAACACCGGGGAGCTGTTTTTT
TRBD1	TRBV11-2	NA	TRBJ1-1	CASSSGTGVRAFF	TGTGCCAGCAGCTCCGGGACAGGGGTGCGGGCTTTCTTT
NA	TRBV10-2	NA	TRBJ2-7	CASSEPNLGQYF	TGCGCCAGCAGTGAGCCAAACCTGGGGCAGTACTTC
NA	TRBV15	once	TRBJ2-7	CATSREDSSYEQYF	TGTGCCACCAGCAGAGAAGACAGCTCCTACGAGCAGTACTTC
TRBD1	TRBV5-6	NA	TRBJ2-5	CASSPLGQGRQETQYF	TGTGCCAGCAGCCCCCTTGGACAGGGTCGGCAAGAGACCCAGTACTTC
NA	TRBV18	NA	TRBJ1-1	CASTRNRDPEAFF	TGTGCCAGCACACGCAACAGGGATCCGGAAGCTTTCTTT
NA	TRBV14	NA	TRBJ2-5	CASSQGAVGAQETQYF	TGTGCCAGCAGCCAAGGTGCAGTGGGGGCCCAAGAGACCCAGTACTTC
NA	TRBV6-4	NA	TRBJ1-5	CASSVEFNQPQHF	TGTGCCAGCAGTGTGGAGTTCAATCAGCCCCAGCATTTT
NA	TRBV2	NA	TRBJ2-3	CASTELGITDTQYF	TGTGCCAGCACAGAGCTTGGAATCACAGATACGCAGTATTTT
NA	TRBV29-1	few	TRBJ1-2	CSVVWDNYGYTF	TGCAGCGTTGTGTGGGATAACTATGGCTACACCTTC